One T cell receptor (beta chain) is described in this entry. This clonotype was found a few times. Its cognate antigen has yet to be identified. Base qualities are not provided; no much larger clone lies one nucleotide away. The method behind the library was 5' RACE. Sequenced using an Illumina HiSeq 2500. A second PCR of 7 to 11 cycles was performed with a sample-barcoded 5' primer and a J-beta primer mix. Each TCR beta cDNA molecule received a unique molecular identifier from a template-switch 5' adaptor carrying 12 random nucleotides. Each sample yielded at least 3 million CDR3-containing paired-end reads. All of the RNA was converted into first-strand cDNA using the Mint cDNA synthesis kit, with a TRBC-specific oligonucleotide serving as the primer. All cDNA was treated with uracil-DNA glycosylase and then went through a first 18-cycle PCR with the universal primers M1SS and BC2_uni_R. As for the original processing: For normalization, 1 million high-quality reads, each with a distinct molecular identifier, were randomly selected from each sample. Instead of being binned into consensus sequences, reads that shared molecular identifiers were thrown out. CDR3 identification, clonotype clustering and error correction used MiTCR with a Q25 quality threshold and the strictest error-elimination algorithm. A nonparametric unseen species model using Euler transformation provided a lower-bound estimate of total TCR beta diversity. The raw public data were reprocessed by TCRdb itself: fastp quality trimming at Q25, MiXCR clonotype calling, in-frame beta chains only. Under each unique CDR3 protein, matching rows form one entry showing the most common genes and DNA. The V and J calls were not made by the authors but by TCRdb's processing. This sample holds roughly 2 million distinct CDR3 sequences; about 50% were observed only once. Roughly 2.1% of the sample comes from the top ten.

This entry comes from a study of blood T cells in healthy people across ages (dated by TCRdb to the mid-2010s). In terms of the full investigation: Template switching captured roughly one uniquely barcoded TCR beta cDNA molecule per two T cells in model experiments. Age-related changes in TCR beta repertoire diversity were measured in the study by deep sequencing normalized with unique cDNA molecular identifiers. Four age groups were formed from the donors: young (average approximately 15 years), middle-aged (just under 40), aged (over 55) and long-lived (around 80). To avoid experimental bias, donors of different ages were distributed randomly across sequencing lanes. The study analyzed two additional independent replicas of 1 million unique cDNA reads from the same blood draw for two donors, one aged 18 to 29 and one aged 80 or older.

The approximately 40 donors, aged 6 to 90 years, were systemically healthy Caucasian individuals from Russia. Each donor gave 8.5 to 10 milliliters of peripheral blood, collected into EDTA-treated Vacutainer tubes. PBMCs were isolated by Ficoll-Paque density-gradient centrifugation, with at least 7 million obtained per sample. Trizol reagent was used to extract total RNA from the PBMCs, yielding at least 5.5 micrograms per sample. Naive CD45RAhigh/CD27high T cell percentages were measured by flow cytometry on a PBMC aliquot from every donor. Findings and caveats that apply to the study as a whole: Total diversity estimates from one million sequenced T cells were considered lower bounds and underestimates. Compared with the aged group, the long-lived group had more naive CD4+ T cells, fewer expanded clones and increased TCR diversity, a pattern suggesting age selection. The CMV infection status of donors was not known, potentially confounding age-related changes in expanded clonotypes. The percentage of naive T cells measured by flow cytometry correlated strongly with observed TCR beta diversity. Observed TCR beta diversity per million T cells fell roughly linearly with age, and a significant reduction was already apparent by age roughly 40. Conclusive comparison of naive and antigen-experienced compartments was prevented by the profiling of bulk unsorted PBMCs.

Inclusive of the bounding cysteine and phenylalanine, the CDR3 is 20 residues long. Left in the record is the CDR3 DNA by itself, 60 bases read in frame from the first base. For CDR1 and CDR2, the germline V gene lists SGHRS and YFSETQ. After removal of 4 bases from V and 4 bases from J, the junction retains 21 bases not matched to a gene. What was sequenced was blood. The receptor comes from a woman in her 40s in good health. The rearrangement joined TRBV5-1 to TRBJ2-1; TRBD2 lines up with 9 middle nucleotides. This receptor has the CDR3 CASSHRPLAGNSKTYNEQFF. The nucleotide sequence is TGCGCCAGCAGCCACCGACCTCTAGCGGGAAATTCGAAGACTTACAATGAGCAGTTCTTC.